The clone carrying this T cell receptor (beta chain) came up once. Repertoires were generated with immunoSEQ multiplex PCR, while TCRdb's copy carries only in-frame clones and drops some. Of around 95,000 clones listed, 85% to 95% were seen once; the top ten hold roughly 0.22%. This entry is derived from a study of technical replicates of blood from a few donors. This CDR3 is built from 15 residues. Between the trimmed V and J ends, which lost 1 base and 2 bases, there was a span of 12 bases. The V gene's germline CDR1 is SGHVS and CDR2 FQNEAQ. The source of this sequence is a human donor in good health. The sequencing input was T cells isolated from PBMCs. The chain carries TRBV7-8 and TRBJ2-7; D ambiguous. The CDR3: CASSLDSGSPYEQYF. The DNA of the CDR3 is TGTGCCAGCAGCTTAGACTCAGGTTCCCCCTACGAGCAGTACTTC.